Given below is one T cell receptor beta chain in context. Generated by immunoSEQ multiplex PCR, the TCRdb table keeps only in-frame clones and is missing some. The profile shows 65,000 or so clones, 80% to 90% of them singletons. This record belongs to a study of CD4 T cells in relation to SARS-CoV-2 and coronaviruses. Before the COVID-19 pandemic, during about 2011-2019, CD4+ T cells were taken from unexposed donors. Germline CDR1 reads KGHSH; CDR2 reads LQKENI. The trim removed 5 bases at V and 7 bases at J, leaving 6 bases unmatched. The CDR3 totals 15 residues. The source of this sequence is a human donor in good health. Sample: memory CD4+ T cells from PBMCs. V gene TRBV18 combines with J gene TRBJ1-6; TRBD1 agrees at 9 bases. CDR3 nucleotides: TGTGCCAGCTCAGGGACAGGGAATCGGAATTCACCCCTCCACTTT. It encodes CASSGTGNRNSPLHF.